These 15 T cell receptor beta chains were all obtained from the same sample, sequenced in a study of blood T cells in healthy people across ages (dated by TCRdb to between 2014 and 2016). Library preparation used 5' RACE. The sequencer listed for this sample is Illumina HiSeq 2500. A second PCR of roughly 6 to 11 cycles was performed with a sample-barcoded 5' primer and a J-beta primer mix. TCRdb cleaned the public reads at Q25 with fastp, built clones with MiXCR and kept in-frame beta chains. Rows with one shared CDR3 protein collapse into an entry with the most common genes and DNA. This sample comprises 1.5 million or so distinct CDR3 sequences, about 45% of them detected only once. Roughly 3.7% of the sample comes from the top ten. The source material was blood. These receptors were taken from a woman aged 18-29 years in good health.

V is TRBV10-3 and J is TRBJ2-1, with D maybe TRBD1 (5 bases). The germline CDR1 and CDR2 sequences are ENHRY and SYGVKD. With 5 bases removed from V and 10 bases from J, the gap between germline ends came to 12 bases. The CDR3 has 12 residues. The CDR3 coding sequence is TGTGCCATCAGTACAGGTCTTCAGGAGCAGTTCTTC. It encodes CAISTGLQEQFF.

This clonotype was seen a handful of times. The chain has TRBV7-2 and TRBJ1-2; 9 bases are shared with TRBD1. The germline gives CDR1 SGHTA, CDR2 FQGNSA. The V segment lost 1 base and the J segment 6 bases; nucleotides outside the gene matches: 6. The CDR3 runs 15 residues. The CDR3 bases are TGTGCCAGCAGCTTAGTAACAGGGGGCGCGGATGGCTACACCTTC. This encodes CASSLVTGGADGYTF.

The V and J genes are TRBV9 and TRBJ2-1; TRBD1 or TRBD2 may be the D gene (5 bases each). This CDR3 is 16 amino acids long. V shed 0 bases and J shed 8 bases, with 18 bases lying between them. Germline CDR1 is SGDLS and CDR2 is YYNGEE. CDR3 amino acids: CASSVATGYRGDEQFF. The CDR3 DNA is TGTGCCAGCAGCGTAGCTACGGGGTACCGGGGCGATGAGCAGTTCTTC. The variable domain in full, completed from reference TRBV9 and TRBJ2-1, reads DSGVTQTPKHLITATGQRVTLRCSPRSGDLSVYWYQQSLDQGLQFLIQYYNGEERAKGNILERFSAQQFPDLHSELNLSSLELGDSALYFCASSVATGYRGDEQFFGPGTRLTVL.

This clonotype turned up a few times. V usage is TRBV18 and J usage is TRBJ2-1, with TRBD2 matching over 9 bases. CDR1 is KGHSH and CDR2 is LQKENI in the germline V gene. The CDR3 totals 13 residues. The J segment lost 8 bases and the V segment lost 2 bases, leaving 1 base of the junction unmatched. This CDR3 reads CASSPRLADEQFF. In DNA form, the CDR3 reads TGTGCCAGCTCACCAAGACTAGCGGATGAGCAGTTCTTC. The full variable domain, rest sourced from reference TRBV18 and TRBJ2-1, is NAGVMQNPRHLVRRRGQEARLRCSPMKGHSHVYWYRQLPEEGLKFMVYLQKENIIDESGMPKERFSAEFPKEGPSILRIQQVVRGDSAAYFCASSPRLADEQFFGPGTRLTVL.

This clonotype was seen a handful of times. The chain employs TRBV27 and TRBJ2-5; 10 positions agree with TRBD2. The CDR3 has 16 residues. In germline, CDR1 is MNHEY, CDR2 SMNVEV (reference sequence). Unmatched junction bases numbered 17, after V lost 5 bases and J lost 11 bases. Here the CDR3 DNA reads TGTGCCAGCAGTCTGTCGGCTAGCGGGAGTAAAAATGAGCAGTACTTC. This codes for CASSLSASGSKNEQYF.

J is TRBJ2-7 and V is TRBV14, with D perhaps TRBD2 (6 bases). Trimming took 3 bases from V and 1 from J, leaving 13 bases between them. Looked up from germline, CDR1 is SGHDN and CDR2 is FVKESK. The CDR3 is 15 amino acids. Here the CDR3 DNA reads TGTGCCAGCAGCCAGAAGGCGGGGATATCCTACGAGCAGTACTTC. Translated, it gives CASSQKAGISYEQYF.

Of note for this clonotype: The germline gene is not matched at one end of the junction; a read error may be the cause. The chain combines TRBV15 with TRBJ2-1; 10 bases line up with TRBD2. Germline assignment: CDR1 LNHNV and CDR2 YYDKDF (reference sequence). The CDR3 is made up of 16 amino acids. This CDR3 is CATGRPTGLADNEQFF. The CDR3 DNA reads TGTGCCACCGGCAGACCCACAGGACTAGCGGACAATGAGCAGTTCTTC.

This clonotype came up a few times. The chain recombines TRBV7-9 with TRBJ2-3; possibly TRBD2 for D (6 bases). The V and J ends lost 6 bases and 5 bases respectively, with 15 bases between them. Germline lookup yields CDR1 SEHNR and CDR2 FQNEAQ (reference sequence). The CDR3 loop spans 14 amino acids. The CDR3 DNA follows: TGTGCCAGCAGTCACGGAGGGCTCGGAGATACGCAGTATTTT. It encodes CASSHGGLGDTQYF.

This clonotype was observed a handful of times. The genes are TRBV7-9 and TRBJ2-5; D is possibly TRBD2 (5 bases). Trimming stripped 3 bases from V and 2 bases from J, with 10 bases between. Germline CDR1 and CDR2: SEHNR and FQNEAQ (reference sequence). The CDR3 has 14 residues. The CDR3 spells CASSFNSGQETQYF. As DNA, the CDR3 is TGTGCCAGCAGCTTTAACAGCGGTCAAGAGACCCAGTACTTC.

Regarding this clonotype: It may be a read error: a sequence one base away is much more abundant. The rearrangement uses TRBV29-1 and TRBJ2-7; 7 bases are shared with TRBD1. This CDR3 region has 13 residues. CDR1 is SQVTM and CDR2 is ANQGSEA in the germline V gene. This chain's CDR3 is CSVAGQVSYGQYF. CDR3 in DNA: TGCAGCGTTGCAGGACAGGTCTCCTACGGGCAGTACTTC.

The chain uses TRBV4-2 and TRBJ2-2; D is perhaps TRBD1 (6 bases). The germline V gene encodes CDR1 LGHNA and CDR2 YNFKEQ. V lost 3 bases and J lost 0, with 11 bases in between. The CDR3 covers 16 residues. CDR3 loop: CASSHTGTSNTGELFF. The DNA of the CDR3 is TGTGCCAGCAGCCACACAGGGACATCGAACACCGGGGAGCTGTTTTTT.

This clonotype was observed a handful of times. The chain combines TRBV9 with TRBJ2-2; perhaps TRBD2 as D (6 bases). The CDR3 runs 15 residues. Trimming shortened V by 0 bases and J by 7 bases, and 13 bases separated the two germline ends. In germline, CDR1 is SGDLS, CDR2 YYNGEE. CDR3 nucleotides: TGTGCCAGCAGCGTAGCGGGGGAGGTTGGCGGGGAGCTGTTTTTT. Its protein product is CASSVAGEVGGELFF.

V and J are TRBV2 and TRBJ2-5; possible D gene TRBD1, 5 bases. Germline assignment: CDR1 SNHLY and CDR2 FYNNEI. With 7 bases removed from V and 11 bases from J, the gap between germline ends came to 17 bases. The CDR3 is 12 residues long. In DNA form, the CDR3 reads TGTGCCAGCAAGACAGACAACAATGAGCAGTACTTC. Its protein product is CASKTDNNEQYF. The variable domain in full, completed from reference TRBV2 and TRBJ2-5, reads EPEVTQTPSHQVTQMGQEVILRCVPISNHLYFYWYRQILGQKVEFLVSFYNNEISEKSEIFDDQFSVERPDGSNFTLKIRSTKLEDSAMYFCASKTDNNEQYFGPGTRLLVL.

The chain has TRBV5-1 and TRBJ2-1, with 7 bases matching TRBD1. This CDR3 has 16 residues. The germline CDR1 and CDR2 sequences are SGHRS and YFSETQ. V shed 5 bases and J 2 bases; nucleotides not matched to a gene: 10. The CDR3 DNA reads TGCGCCAGCAGATTAGGGACAGATGCCGCCTACAATGAGCAGTTCTTC. Translation: CASRLGTDAAYNEQFF.

There are a few counts of this clonotype. The rearrangement links TRBV9 to TRBJ1-4; 9 positions match TRBD1. Unmatched junction bases numbered 8, after V lost 3 bases and J lost 8 bases. Germline V CDR1 and CDR2: SGDLS, YYNGEE. The CDR3 contains 15 residues. As DNA, the CDR3 is TGTGCCAGCAGCGCTACCGGGACAGGGACCGAAAAACTGTTTTTT. Translation gives CASSATGTGTEKLFF.